What follows is one TCR beta chain and its context. Antigen: not known. This sample is drawn from a study of blood T cells in healthy people across ages. Study results and caveats: It was not possible, with unsorted PBMCs, to conclusively compare naive and antigen-experienced cells. The study regarded diversity estimates from one million T cells as underestimates.

This CDR3 comprises 15 residues. After removal of 4 bases from V and 1 base from J, the junction contained 5 bases not matched to a gene. Germline values: CDR1 SGHRS, CDR2 YFSETQ. A J-beta primer mix and a sample-barcoded 5' primer were used in a second PCR of about 7 to 12 cycles. A single record per CDR3 protein comes from TCRdb applying MiXCR to the 5' RACE reads. This table has about 570,000 distinct CDR3 sequences, about 25% appearing once. The rearrangement uses TRBV5-1 and TRBJ1-1, with TRBD1 matching over 9 bases. Material: blood. This TCR came from a woman in her seventies in good health. CDR3 sequence: CASSAGTGTNTEAFF. CDR3 sequence (DNA): TGCGCCAGCAGCGCGGGGACAGGGACGAACACTGAAGCTTTCTTT.